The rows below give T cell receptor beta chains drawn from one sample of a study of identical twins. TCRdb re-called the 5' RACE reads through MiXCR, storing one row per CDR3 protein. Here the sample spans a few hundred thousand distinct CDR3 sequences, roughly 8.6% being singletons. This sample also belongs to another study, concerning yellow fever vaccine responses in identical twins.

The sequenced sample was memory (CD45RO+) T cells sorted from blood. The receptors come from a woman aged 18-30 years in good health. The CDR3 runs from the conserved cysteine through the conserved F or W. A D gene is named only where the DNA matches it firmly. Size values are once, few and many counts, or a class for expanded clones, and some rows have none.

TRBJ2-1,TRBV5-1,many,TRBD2,CASSSTSGTYNEQFF,TGCGCCAGCAGCTCGACTAGCGGAACATACAATGAGCAGTTCTTC
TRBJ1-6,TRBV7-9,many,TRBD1,CASSLSGTANSPLHF,TGTGCCAGCAGCTTAAGCGGGACAGCGAATTCACCCCTCCACTTT
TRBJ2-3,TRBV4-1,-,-,CASSHGDTDTQYF,TGCGCCAGCAGCCATGGAGACACAGATACGCAGTATTTT
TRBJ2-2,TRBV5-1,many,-,CASSPSGHLNTGELFF,TGCGCCAGCAGCCCGTCGGGACATCTGAACACCGGGGAGCTGTTTTTT
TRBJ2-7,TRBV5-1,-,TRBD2,CASSETTSGVLGQYF,TGCGCCAGCAGCGAAACGACTAGCGGGGTGCTTGGGCAGTACTTC
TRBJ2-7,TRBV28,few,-,CASSPGPYYEQYF,TGTGCCAGCAGCCCCGGGCCCTACTACGAGCAGTACTTC
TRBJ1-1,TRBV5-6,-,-,CASSFPLQDTEAFF,TGTGCCAGCAGCTTCCCATTACAGGACACTGAAGCTTTCTTT
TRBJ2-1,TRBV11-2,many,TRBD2,CASSSRTSLGIYNEQFF,TGTGCCAGCAGCTCCCGGACTAGCTTGGGAATTTACAATGAGCAGTTCTTC
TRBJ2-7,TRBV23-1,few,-,CAIAKGSSYEQYF,TGCGCCATAGCTAAGGGGAGCTCCTACGAGCAGTACTTC
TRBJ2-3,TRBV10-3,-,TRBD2,CAISASSGRGTDTQYF,TGTGCCATCAGTGCCTCTAGCGGGAGGGGCACAGATACGCAGTATTTT
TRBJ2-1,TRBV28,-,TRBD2,CASSFNGRGGNEQFF,TGTGCCAGCAGTTTTAACGGGAGGGGAGGCAATGAGCAGTTCTTC
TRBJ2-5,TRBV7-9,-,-,CASSHLWEAETQYF,TGTGCCAGCAGCCACTTGTGGGAGGCGGAGACCCAGTACTTC
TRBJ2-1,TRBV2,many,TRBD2,CASSEQAGESYNEQFF,TGTGCCAGCAGTGAACAGGCGGGAGAAAGTTACAATGAGCAGTTCTTC
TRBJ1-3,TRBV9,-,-,CASSPRQGLGNTIYF,TGTGCCAGCAGCCCTCGTCAGGGGCTCGGAAACACCATATATTTT
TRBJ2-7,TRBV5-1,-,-,CASSLVGDYEQYF,TGCGCCAGCAGCTTGGTTGGCGACTACGAGCAGTACTTC
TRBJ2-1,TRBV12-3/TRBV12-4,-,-,CASSDPGRLSYNEQFF,TGTGCCAGCAGTGACCCGGGACGGCTTTCCTACAATGAGCAGTTCTTC
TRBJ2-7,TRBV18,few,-,CASSPPDSYEQYF,TGTGCCAGCTCACCACCGGACAGCTACGAGCAGTACTTC